The 30 T cell receptor beta chains reported below all come from one sample, sequenced in a study of Ad26.COV2.S vaccination and SARS-CoV-2 variants (dated by TCRdb to the early 2020s). Library generation was performed with the immunoSEQ multiplex PCR assay. TCRdb took this table from immuneACCESS and kept in-frame rearrangements with V and J called. Such tables lack part of the clones; where checked against another copy, unresolved V genes explain under half of the gap, and the rest is unexplained. A total of over 400,000 clones appear in this sample, 89% of them only once. Just over 2.5% of the sample belongs to the ten largest clones. The treatment or condition label corresponds to: approximately 18 received Ad26.COV2.S at low or high dose, single or two shots; 5 received placebo; per-sample allocation not given. For vaccine and placebo recipients, the sequenced repertoires came from samples collected on day 63 after the first injection.

This specimen was peripheral blood, taken in a trial of Ad26.COV2.S vaccine versus placebo. These receptors all stem from a person aged 18 to 65 who received the Ad26.COV2.S COVID-19 vaccine or a placebo.

The V and J genes are TRBV7-6 and TRBJ2-4, with D tentatively TRBD2 (5 bases). There are 18 residues in the CDR3. CDR1 and CDR2 from the germline V gene are SGHVS and FNYEAQ. Deletions cut 5 bases from V and 0 bases from J, with 20 bases between. CDR3 in amino acids: CASSDFPGLGIAKNIQYF. Written as DNA, the CDR3 is TGTGCCAGCAGCGACTTCCCGGGCCTCGGGATAGCCAAAAACATTCAGTACTTC.

The rearrangement uses TRBV28 and TRBJ1-3, with TRBD1 as a possible D gene (6 bases). This CDR3 is 17 amino acids long. CDR1 is MDHEN, CDR2 SYDVKM, per germline. V lost 8 bases, J lost 1 base, and 21 bases lay in between. Written as DNA, the CDR3 is TGTGCCAGCGGGGGGGCCGGGACTCCTCCTTCTGGAAACACCATATATTTT. It translates to CASGGAGTPPSGNTIYF.

Worth noting for this clone: Other DNA sequences of this sample code for an identical CDR3. The chain joins TRBV19 to TRBJ1-2; no definite D call. With 3 bases removed from V and 4 bases from J, the gap between germline ends came to 9 bases. The CDR3 spans 13 residues. Germline values: CDR1 LNHDA, CDR2 SQIVND (reference sequence). The CDR3 spells CASSITALYGYTF. In DNA, the CDR3 is TGTGCCAGTAGTATCACAGCCCTCTATGGCTACACCTTC. The variable domain in full, completed from reference TRBV19 and TRBJ1-2, reads DGGITQSPKYLFRKEGQNVTLSCEQNLNHDAMYWYRQDPGQGLRLIYYSQIVNDFQKGDIAEGYSVSREKKESFPLTVTSAQKNPTAFYLCASSITALYGYTFGSGTRLTVV.

This rearrangement joins TRBV5-1 to TRBJ2-7, with D possibly TRBD1 on 6 matching bases. Trimming removed 0 bases from V and 6 bases from J, with 16 bases in between. CDR1 is SGHRS and CDR2 is YFSETQ in the germline V gene. This CDR3 region has 15 residues. The CDR3 DNA sequence: TGCGCCAGCAGCTTGGGGGGGCCCACCGGTACCGAGCAGTACTTC. This encodes CASSLGGPTGTEQYF.

The rearrangement uses TRBV10-3 and TRBJ2-2; D might be TRBD2 (5 bases). CDR1 and CDR2 from the germline V gene are ENHRY and SYGVKD. The CDR3 is 17 amino acids. The germline V and J ends were trimmed by 7 bases and 3 bases, with 21 bases remaining between them. CDR3 in amino acids: CAITDVRPGGDTGELFF. The CDR3 DNA reads as TGTGCCATCACCGATGTCCGACCCGGAGGCGACACCGGGGAGCTGTTTTTT.

The V call is TRBV27, the J call TRBJ2-1; D possibly corresponds to TRBD1 (7 bases). V lost 4 bases, J lost 4 bases, and 14 bases lay in between. The CDR3 loop spans 15 amino acids. Germline V gene lookup returns CDR1 MNHEY and CDR2 SMNVEV (reference sequence). The CDR3 region is CASSWRGQTYNEQFF. CDR3 DNA sequence: TGTGCCAGCAGTTGGCGGGGACAGACATACAATGAGCAGTTCTTC.

This clone was counted between two and nine times. The chain recombines TRBV4-3 with TRBJ1-5; D is unclear. Germline V gene sequence: CDR1 LGHNA, CDR2 YSLEER. The CDR3 is made up of 16 amino acids. Trimming took off 0 bases at V and 4 bases at J, with 13 bases between the two ends. The CDR3 protein is CASSQDLGSINQPQHF. CDR3 nucleotides: TGCGCCAGCAGCCAAGATTTAGGGAGTATTAATCAGCCCCAGCATTTT.

The chain recombines TRBV27 with TRBJ1-1; 9 bases fit TRBD1. V gave up 6 bases and J gave up 5 bases; unmatched junction bases: 16. The V gene's germline CDR1 is MNHEY and CDR2 SMNVEV (reference sequence). The CDR3 covers 17 residues. CDR3 sequence reads: CASSLVRDRAASTEAFF. DNA of the CDR3: TGTGCCAGCAGCCTTGTCCGGGACAGGGCGGCATCGACTGAAGCTTTCTTT.

V and J are TRBV5-5 and TRBJ2-7; 7 positions match TRBD1. There are 12 residues in the CDR3. V dropped 3 bases and J dropped 6; count of bases not matched to a gene: 3. The germline V gene encodes CDR1 SGHKS and CDR2 YYEKEE (reference sequence). The CDR3 is CASSWTGSEQYV. The CDR3 DNA follows: TGTGCCAGCAGCTGGACAGGCAGCGAGCAGTACGTC.

This chain links TRBV5-1 with TRBJ2-1; 7 positions agree with TRBD2. The V segment lost 4 bases and the J segment 6 bases; nucleotides outside the gene matches: 13. The CDR3 is 16 residues long. CDR1 is SGHRS, CDR2 YFSETQ, per germline. The CDR3 coding sequence is TGCGCCAGCAGCCCCTCCTCGCGGGGGACGGGCAATGAGCAGTTCTTC. Protein sequence: CASSPSSRGTGNEQFF.

The chain is built from TRBV6-2 or TRBV6-3 and TRBJ1-5; possibly TRBD1 for D (6 bases). The germline CDR1 and CDR2 sequences are MNHEY and SVGEGT. Deletions cut 4 bases from V and 0 bases from J, with 19 bases between. The CDR3 consists of 18 residues. DNA of the CDR3: TGTGCCAGCAGTTCCGCGGGGGGGCATATGTATAGCAATCAGCCCCAGCATTTT. Its protein is CASSSAGGHMYSNQPQHF.

This chain uses TRBV9 with TRBJ2-5, with 13 bases that match TRBD2. J lost 1 base, V lost 0 bases, and 6 bases had no gene match. Germline CDR1 is SGDLS and CDR2 is YYNGEE. CDR3 length: 18 residues. For the CDR3, the DNA is TGTGCCAGCAGCGTAGGGGGACTAGCGGGGATCTTCCAAGAGACCCAGTACTTC. This translates into CASSVGGLAGIFQETQYF.

This chain uses TRBV5-6 with TRBJ2-7; the D gene is possibly TRBD2 (6 bases). CDR1 is SGHDT and CDR2 is YYEEEE in the germline V gene. With 4 bases removed from V and 0 bases from J, the gap between germline ends came to 11 bases. CDR3 size: 14 residues. The CDR3 DNA sequence: TGTGCCAGCAGCGGTCGGAGGGGCTCCTACGAGCAGTACTTC. Protein: CASSGRRGSYEQYF.

The chain employs TRBV4-3 and TRBJ1-6, with D perhaps TRBD1 (6 bases). Germline values: CDR1 LGHNA, CDR2 YSLEER. CDR3 length: 15 residues. V dropped 3 bases and J dropped 7 bases, with 13 bases sitting between them. CDR3 nucleotide sequence: TGCGCCAGCAGCCAGTCCAGGGGTTCAAATTCACCCCTCCACTTT. It translates to CASSQSRGSNSPLHF.

The rearrangement joins TRBV28 to TRBJ1-1, with D maybe TRBD1 (5 bases). This CDR3 is built from 14 residues. Germline loops: CDR1 MDHEN, CDR2 SYDVKM. Trimming removed 1 base at V and 3 bases at J, with 9 bases between. The CDR3 region has the DNA TGTGCCAGCAGTTTATTAGGGGAGGACACTGAAGCTTTCTTT. It codes for CASSLLGEDTEAFF.

The chain has TRBV6-5 and TRBJ2-3, with 7 bases that match TRBD1. After removal of 6 bases from V and 0 bases from J, the junction contained 3 bases not matched to a gene. CDR1 and CDR2 from the germline V gene are MNHEY and SVGAGI. This CDR3 has 14 amino acids. The CDR3 DNA sequence: TGTGCCAGCAGGGTGACAGGGAGCACAGATACGCAGTATTTT. Protein sequence: CASRVTGSTDTQYF.

This chain uses TRBV5-4 with TRBJ2-3; no reliable D call. The CDR3 is 16 amino acids. From germline, CDR1 is SGHNT and CDR2 YYREEE (reference sequence). V lost 0 bases and J lost 0, with 11 bases in between. This CDR3 reads CASSLARVRSTDTQYF. The CDR3, as DNA: TGTGCCAGCAGCTTGGCCCGGGTGCGTAGCACAGATACGCAGTATTTT.

This clone was detected only once. This sequence joins TRBV29-1 and TRBJ2-7; the D gene is possibly TRBD1 (5 bases). The CDR3 sequence is 10 residues long. CDR1 and CDR2 from the germline V gene are SQVTM and ANQGSEA. The V end lost 6 bases, the J end lost 5 bases, and 8 bases lay between the germline ends. Here the CDR3 reads CSVGHDEQYF. CDR3 DNA sequence: TGCAGCGTCGGACATGACGAGCAGTACTTC.

This clone was seen a single time. The genes are TRBV2 and TRBJ1-1; TRBD1 is a possible D gene (6 bases). Trimming cost V 10 bases and J 1 base, with 16 bases left between them. The germline V gene has CDR1 SNHLY and CDR2 FYNNEI. The CDR3 extends over 14 amino acids. CDR3 loop: CATPNRGTNTEAFF. CDR3 sequence (DNA): TGTGCCACCCCTAATAGGGGGACGAACACTGAAGCTTTCTTT.

The chain carries TRBV5-4 and TRBJ1-4, with D perhaps matching TRBD1 (5 bases). CDR1 SGHNT and CDR2 YYREEE come from the germline V gene (reference sequence). This CDR3 is built from 17 residues. V was clipped by 3 bases and J by 12 bases, with 27 bases between them. The DNA of the CDR3 is TGTGCCAGCAGCTCTCCCGGAGGGGCGGAGGGCGGGGTGGAACTGTTTTTT. It translates to CASSSPGGAEGGVELFF.

This chain uses TRBV19 with TRBJ1-1; D not resolved. The CDR3 has 13 residues. Trimming pared 5 bases from V and 5 bases from J, leaving 12 bases between. CDR1 and CDR2 from the germline V gene are LNHDA and SQIVND (reference sequence). The CDR3 sequence is CASSWEYKTEAFF. CDR3 nucleotides: TGTGCCAGTAGTTGGGAATATAAGACTGAAGCTTTCTTT. The variable domain in full, with the rest retrieved from reference TRBV19 and TRBJ1-1, is DGGITQSPKYLFRKEGQNVTLSCEQNLNHDAMYWYRQDPGQGLRLIYYSQIVNDFQKGDIAEGYSVSREKKESFPLTVTSAQKNPTAFYLCASSWEYKTEAFFGQGTRLTVV.

This clone has more than one count but fewer than ten. Other DNA variants within this sample encode the same CDR3. V is TRBV19 and J is TRBJ1-5; D uncertain. The CDR3 has 12 amino acids. Between the trimmed V and J ends, which lost 2 bases and 6 bases, there was a span of 5 bases. Germline V gene lookup returns CDR1 LNHDA and CDR2 SQIVND (reference sequence). In DNA form, the CDR3 reads TGTGCCAGTAGTATATTTAGTCAGCCCCAGCATTTT. It specifies CASSIFSQPQHF.

V is TRBV5-1 and J is TRBJ2-3; tentative D call: TRBD2 (6 bases). The ends were cut back, 0 bases at V and 2 bases at J, with 19 bases in the middle. Per germline, CDR1 SGHRS and CDR2 YFSETQ. This CDR3 spans 18 amino acids. The CDR3 sequence is CASSLGLPDYPTTDTQYF. CDR3 bases: TGCGCCAGCAGCTTGGGTCTCCCGGACTATCCCACCACAGATACGCAGTATTTT.

The CDR3, as DNA: TGTGCCAGCAGCTTAGCGGGGGGAACGAACACCGGGGAGCTGTTTTTT. The encoded protein is CASSLAGGTNTGELFF. The V call is TRBV7-3, the J call TRBJ2-2; TRBD2 aligns across 8 bases. The V gene's germline CDR1 is SGHTA and CDR2 FQGTGA. V shed 2 bases and J 0 bases; nucleotides not matched to a gene: 2. The CDR3 runs 16 residues.

V and J are TRBV18 and TRBJ1-2; D remains unclear. Germline V gives CDR1 KGHSH, CDR2 LQKENI. Trimming removed 2 bases at V and 8 bases at J, with 9 bases between. This CDR3 is 12 amino acids long. CDR3 nucleotides: TGTGCCAGCTCACCAAGACGGGGAGGCTACACCTTC. It codes for CASSPRRGGYTF. The variable domain in full, completed from reference TRBV18 and TRBJ1-2, reads NAGVMQNPRHLVRRRGQEARLRCSPMKGHSHVYWYRQLPEEGLKFMVYLQKENIIDESGMPKERFSAEFPKEGPSILRIQQVVRGDSAAYFCASSPRRGGYTFGSGTRLTVV.

This sequence joins TRBV18 and TRBJ2-2, with 8 bases that match TRBD2. The germline V gene has CDR1 KGHSH and CDR2 LQKENI. V shed 5 bases and J 4 bases; nucleotides not matched to a gene: 6. The CDR3 length is 15 residues. The CDR3 reads CASSTREGITGELFF. As DNA, the CDR3 is TGTGCCAGCTCAACACGGGAGGGAATCACCGGGGAGCTGTTTTTT.

V gene TRBV19 combines with J gene TRBJ2-1; TRBD1 is a possible D gene (5 bases). Germline lookup yields CDR1 LNHDA and CDR2 SQIVND (reference sequence). V dropped 5 bases and J dropped 6 bases, with 20 bases sitting between them. This CDR3 comprises 16 residues. CDR3 amino acids: CASSYGEGAMSNEQFF. The CDR3 DNA sequence: TGTGCCAGTAGTTATGGGGAAGGGGCTATGAGCAATGAGCAGTTCTTC.

The gene calls are TRBV5-1 and TRBJ2-5; 7 nucleotides agree with TRBD1. Germline trimming cut 0 bases from V and 2 bases from J; bases unmatched to any gene: 4. Germline V lookup: CDR1 SGHRS, CDR2 YFSETQ. The CDR3 covers 15 residues. CDR3 nucleotides: TGCGCCAGCAGCTTGGAACCGGGACAGCAAGAGACCCAGTACTTC. Protein product: CASSLEPGQQETQYF.

This clone was recorded once. This sequence joins TRBV3-1 (or the pseudogene TRBV3-2) and TRBJ1-4, with 10 bases matching TRBD1. Trimming took 0 bases from V and 5 from J; bases not matched to a gene: 9. This CDR3 has 18 residues. Germline CDR1 and CDR2: LGHDT and YNNKEL (reference sequence). The CDR3, as DNA: TGTGCCAGCAGCCAAGACTTGATGTGGGGACAGGGGAATGAAAAACTGTTTTTT. Protein product: CASSQDLMWGQGNEKLFF.

This clone was seen once. This chain joins TRBV2 and TRBJ2-4, with D hard to call. Trimming pared 4 bases from V and 0 bases from J, leaving 13 bases between. Germline CDR1 SNHLY, CDR2 FYNNEI. The CDR3 runs to 16 residues. For the CDR3, the DNA is TGTGCCAGCAGTGTGAGAAGGTCCCTAGCCAAAAACATTCAGTACTTC. This gives the protein CASSVRRSLAKNIQYF.